Below are 25 T cell receptor beta chains sequenced from a single sample in a study of T cells in Graves' hyperthyroidism and ophthalmopathy. Amplification of TCR beta CDR3 regions was performed using RNA transcripts as template. The TCR CDR3 was amplified in a first-round RT-PCR using the HTBI primer set. MiXCR, run by TCRdb on the multiplex PCR reads, gives a single entry per CDR3 protein. The table lists hundreds of thousands of distinct CDR3 sequences, roughly 15% of them singletons, with roughly an eighth in the top ten. Sequenced: blood. All receptors come from a woman in her forties or fifties with Graves' ophthalmopathy.

This clonotype was counted at least ten times. V is TRBV11-2 and J is TRBJ2-5; TRBD2 might be the D (6 bases). CDR1 SGHAT and CDR2 FQNNGV come from the germline V gene. The CDR3 contains 14 residues. The V and J ends lost 5 bases and 2 bases respectively, with 12 bases between them. In DNA, the CDR3 is TGTGCCAGCAGCCCATCCGGGGGACAAGAGACCCAGTACTTC. Residues: CASSPSGGQETQYF.

This chain joins TRBV20-1 and TRBJ1-2; unclear D gene. The CDR3 runs 13 residues. V gave up 6 bases and J gave up 4 bases, with 15 bases separating them. CDR1 DFQATT and CDR2 SNEGSKA come from the germline V gene (reference sequence). The CDR3 is CSATAPAIYGYTF. CDR3 bases: TGCAGTGCAACCGCGCCGGCAATCTATGGCTACACCTTC.

This clonotype was seen at least ten times. The chain is built from TRBV29-1 and TRBJ2-1, with TRBD2 matching 11 bases. Germline trimming cut 4 bases from V and 6 bases from J; bases unmatched to any gene: 11. This CDR3 region has 16 residues. Germline lookup yields CDR1 SQVTM and CDR2 ANQGSEA. The CDR3, as DNA: TGCAGCGTTGTAGGAGATTCTAGCGGGAGGCTCAATGAGCAGTTCTTC. It codes for CSVVGDSSGRLNEQFF.

The sample holds many counts of this clonotype. The chain links TRBV7-2 to TRBJ2-6; D tentatively fits TRBD1 or TRBD2 (5 bases each). The CDR3 covers 15 residues. The germline CDR1 and CDR2 sequences are SGHTA and FQGNSA. V was shortened by 4 bases and J by 0 bases, with 7 bases between the two germline ends. CDR3 in DNA: TGTGCCAGCAGCTGGGGGTTCTCTGGGGCCAACGTCCTGACTTTC. Translating gives CASSWGFSGANVLTF.

Many counts were recorded for this clonotype. The rearrangement uses TRBV13 and TRBJ2-3; TRBD2 matches at 8 bases. CDR1 and CDR2 (germline): PRHDT, FYEKMQ (reference sequence). This CDR3 contains 14 residues. The V and J ends lost 3 bases and 6 bases, in that order; junction bases with no gene match: 5. DNA for the CDR3: TGTGCCAGCAGCTTCAGCGGGAGTGCTGATACGCAGTATTTT. Translated: CASSFSGSADTQYF. Variable domain in full (rest from reference TRBV13 and TRBJ2-3): AAGVIQSPRHLIKEKRETATLKCYPIPRHDTVYWYQQGPGQDPQFLISFYEKMQSDKGSIPDRFSAQQFSDYHSELNMSSLELGDSALYFCASSFSGSADTQYFGPGTRLTVL.

This clonotype was picked up many times. The CDR3 DNA reads TGTGCCAGCTCACCACCCCGTCAGTCGTATAGCAATCAGCCCCAGCATTTT. Translating gives CASSPPRQSYSNQPQHF. This chain links TRBV18 with TRBJ1-5; D uncertain. V lost 0 bases and J lost 0, with 12 bases in between. CDR1 and CDR2 from the germline V gene are KGHSH and LQKENI. The CDR3 loop spans 17 amino acids.

This chain connects TRBV27 to TRBJ2-7, with D possibly matching TRBD1 (5 bases). V lost 6 bases and J lost 2, with 14 bases in between. CDR1 and CDR2 from the germline V gene are MNHEY and SMNVEV (reference sequence). The CDR3 extends over 14 amino acids. This CDR3 reads CASRTLRDTYEQYF. The CDR3 DNA reads TGTGCCAGCAGGACCCTCAGGGATACCTACGAGCAGTACTTC.

This clonotype was counted a few times. This chain joins TRBV20-1 and TRBJ2-1; 7 positions match TRBD2. This CDR3 has 14 residues. V lost 4 bases to trimming and J lost 2 bases; unmatched junction nucleotides: 5. Germline loops: CDR1 DFQATT, CDR2 SNEGSKA (reference sequence). CDR3: CSATRAGPYNEQFF. The CDR3 nucleotides are TGCAGTGCTACCCGAGCGGGACCCTACAATGAGCAGTTCTTC.

The genes are TRBV30 and TRBJ1-1; a possible D gene is TRBD1 (6 bases). V lost 3 bases to trimming and J lost 13 bases, with 21 bases between them. This CDR3 has 13 residues. CDR1 and CDR2 (germline): GTSNPN, SVGIG (reference sequence). CDR3 residues: CAWSAGTSRFVFF. The CDR3 DNA follows: TGTGCCTGGAGCGCTGGGACATCCCGGTTTGTTTTCTTT.

This clonotype was observed many times. The V gene is TRBV7-9, the J gene TRBJ2-1; possibly TRBD2 for D (5 bases). The ends were cut back, 3 bases at V and 10 bases at J, with 13 bases in the middle. Germline loops: CDR1 SEHNR, CDR2 FQNEAQ (reference sequence). The CDR3 length is 13 residues. The CDR3 coding sequence is TGTGCCAGCAGCTTTCGGGGTTTTGGGGAGCAGTTCTTC. Its protein is CASSFRGFGEQFF.

This clonotype was counted between two and nine times. This chain's CDR3 is CAISETGELFF. The CDR3 bases are TGTGCCATCAGCGAGACCGGGGAGCTGTTTTTT. The rearrangement uses TRBV10-3 and TRBJ2-2; D not resolved. V was clipped by 6 bases and J by 5 bases, with 4 bases between them. Germline V gives CDR1 ENHRY, CDR2 SYGVKD. The CDR3 contains 11 residues.

The chain couples TRBV7-2 to TRBJ2-5; 10 bases are a match to TRBD1. The J segment lost 5 bases and the V segment lost 6 bases, leaving 9 bases of the junction unmatched. This CDR3 region has 15 residues. The germline CDR1 and CDR2 sequences are SGHTA and FQGNSA. CDR3 in amino acids: CASRPDDRGLETQYF. The CDR3 DNA reads as TGTGCCAGCAGGCCTGACGACAGGGGGCTGGAGACCCAGTACTTC.

At least ten counts were recorded for this clonotype. The V call is TRBV27, the J call TRBJ2-3; 11 bases are a match to TRBD2. Germline V lookup: CDR1 MNHEY, CDR2 SMNVEV (reference sequence). V shed 2 bases and J 3 bases; nucleotides not matched to a gene: 10. The CDR3 spans 18 residues. As DNA, the CDR3 is TGTGCCAGCAGTTTACGGCGACTAGCGGGAAGGTTGACAGATACGCAGTATTTT. Its translation is CASSLRRLAGRLTDTQYF.

This clonotype was picked up a small number of times. The chain links TRBV6-1 to TRBJ2-6; D not certain. V lost 6 bases, J lost 3 bases, and 27 bases lay in between. The CDR3 extends over 20 amino acids. Looked up from germline, CDR1 is MNHNS and CDR2 is SASEGT. CDR3 in DNA: TGTGCCAGCAGCAATATCCCCGCCTTTCTCTCAAGTGTTGGGGCCAACGTCCTGACTTTC. It encodes CASSNIPAFLSSVGANVLTF.

This clonotype appeared once. The chain links TRBV4-2 to TRBJ1-4, with a possible D match to TRBD1 (5 bases). Trimming left V 0 bases short and J 12 bases short, with 17 bases between. The CDR3 is 15 residues long. Germline V gene sequence: CDR1 LGHNA, CDR2 YNFKEQ. The CDR3 loop reads CASSQDMGRIVELFF. The CDR3 DNA sequence: TGTGCCAGCAGCCAAGATATGGGACGTATAGTGGAACTGTTTTTT.

This clonotype was recorded many times. The chain combines TRBV5-1 with TRBJ1-1; TRBD1 might be the D (6 bases). Per germline, CDR1 SGHRS and CDR2 YFSETQ. The germline V and J ends were trimmed by 4 bases and 5 bases, with 18 bases remaining between them. CDR3 length: 15 residues. The CDR3 protein is CASSRSKQGGTEAFF. The CDR3 DNA reads TGCGCCAGCAGCCGTTCTAAACAAGGGGGGACTGAAGCTTTCTTT.

This clonotype was seen many times. The chain combines TRBV11-2 with TRBJ2-5; TRBD1 might be the D (6 bases). This CDR3 spans 16 amino acids. Germline V CDR1 and CDR2: SGHAT, FQNNGV. The V end was cut by 5 bases, the J end by 1 base, with 17 bases between. The CDR3 is CASSPPFGQIQETQYF. The CDR3 DNA follows: TGTGCCAGCAGCCCACCCTTCGGACAGATCCAAGAGACCCAGTACTTC.

The chain couples TRBV5-1 to TRBJ2-5; D remains unclear. This CDR3 has 12 residues. Trimming took 4 bases from V and 3 from J, leaving 7 bases between them. Germline-derived CDR1 and CDR2 are SGHRS and YFSETQ. The DNA of the CDR3 is TGCGCCAGCAGCCCTCTTAAAGAGACCCAGTACTTC. Amino acids: CASSPLKETQYF.

This clonotype was seen a few times. The chain uses TRBV19 and TRBJ1-1; no clear D. CDR3 length: 13 residues. The germline gives CDR1 LNHDA, CDR2 SQIVND (reference sequence). With 7 bases removed from V and 0 bases from J, the gap between germline ends came to 9 bases. The CDR3, as DNA: TGTGCCAGTACCGAGATAATGAACACTGAAGCTTTCTTT. Its protein is CASTEIMNTEAFF.

V is TRBV12-3 or TRBV12-4 and J is TRBJ1-5, with TRBD1 matching 8 bases. The CDR3 totals 15 residues. Trimming took 2 bases from V and 7 from J; bases not matched to a gene: 7. Here the CDR3 reads CASSLRQGALQPQHF. CDR3 nucleotide sequence: TGTGCCAGCAGTTTACGCCAGGGGGCTTTGCAGCCCCAGCATTTT.

There are a few counts of this clonotype. V is TRBV7-9 and J is TRBJ1-1; D possibly corresponds to TRBD1 (6 bases). CDR1 is SEHNR, CDR2 FQNEAQ, per germline (reference sequence). The CDR3 consists of 17 residues. V was cut by 3 bases and J by 0 bases, with 17 bases left in between. The CDR3 DNA sequence: TGTGCCAGCAGCTTCCTCCTGGGGGGGGGCATGAACACTGAAGCTTTCTTT. Amino acid sequence: CASSFLLGGGMNTEAFF.

This clonotype was found many times. The chain carries TRBV20-1 and TRBJ2-5; possible D gene TRBD1, 5 bases. In germline, CDR1 is DFQATT, CDR2 SNEGSKA (reference sequence). The CDR3 extends over 12 amino acids. V was clipped by 6 bases and J by 0 bases, with 8 bases between them. The CDR3 loop is CSARTHQETQYF. CDR3 nucleotide sequence: TGCAGTGCCAGGACACACCAAGAGACCCAGTACTTC.

The genes are TRBV29-1 and TRBJ2-2; D call uncertain. CDR1 and CDR2 from the germline V gene are SQVTM and ANQGSEA. The CDR3 runs 10 residues. V shed 2 bases and J shed 7 bases, with 2 bases lying between them. This CDR3 reads CSVERGELFF. DNA of the CDR3: TGCAGCGTTGAACGCGGGGAGCTGTTTTTT.

This clonotype was seen more than once but under ten times. The rearrangement joins TRBV9 to TRBJ2-6; 8 nucleotides line up with TRBD1. The germline V gene has CDR1 SGDLS and CDR2 YYNGEE. V shed 4 bases and J 0 bases; nucleotides not matched to a gene: 9. This CDR3 comprises 18 residues. The CDR3 here is CASSPRTGIFSGANVLTF. CDR3 DNA sequence: TGTGCCAGCAGCCCACGGACAGGGATATTCTCTGGGGCCAACGTCCTGACTTTC.

This clonotype has ten or more counts. The rearrangement uses TRBV7-6 and TRBJ2-5, with D possibly matching TRBD1 (5 bases). Germline lookup yields CDR1 SGHVS and CDR2 FNYEAQ. Deletions cut 6 bases from V and 3 bases from J, with 8 bases between. The CDR3 totals 12 residues. For the CDR3, the DNA is TGTGCCAGCAGTACGACAGAAGAGACCCAGTACTTC. Its translation: CASSTTEETQYF.